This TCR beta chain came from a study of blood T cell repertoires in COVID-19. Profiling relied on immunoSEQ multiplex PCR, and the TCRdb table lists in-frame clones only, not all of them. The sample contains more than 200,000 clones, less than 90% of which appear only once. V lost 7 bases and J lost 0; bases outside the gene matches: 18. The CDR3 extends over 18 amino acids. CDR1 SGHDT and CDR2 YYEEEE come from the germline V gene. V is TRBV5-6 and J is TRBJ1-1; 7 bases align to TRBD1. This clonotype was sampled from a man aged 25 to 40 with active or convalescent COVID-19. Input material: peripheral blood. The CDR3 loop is CASRALVLRQGMNTEAFF. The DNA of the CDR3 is TGTGCCAGCCGGGCTCTTGTTCTCCGACAGGGAATGAACACTGAAGCTTTCTTT. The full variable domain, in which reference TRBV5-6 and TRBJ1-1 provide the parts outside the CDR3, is DAGVTQSPTHLIKTRGQQVTLRCSPKSGHDTVSWYQQALGQGPQFIFQYYEEEERQRGNFPDRFSGHQFPNYSSELNVNALLLGDSALYLCASRALVLRQGMNTEAFFGQGTRLTVV.